The subject of this entry is one T cell receptor beta chain. Germline V lookup: CDR1 GTSNPN, CDR2 SVGIG (reference sequence). V was clipped by 4 bases and J by 5 bases, with 14 bases between them. The CDR3 loop spans 13 amino acids. These data originate in a study of OX40 agonist ivuxolimab in advanced cancers. Profiling relied on immunoSEQ multiplex PCR, and the TCRdb table lists in-frame clones only, not all of them. The data show tens of thousands of clones, over 85% seen once. The chain uses TRBV30 and TRBJ1-2, with D perhaps TRBD1 (5 bases). The specimen comprised CD4+ or CD8+ T cells sorted from blood, sampled in a trial of the OX40 agonist ivuxolimab. The clonotype was recovered from an adult with an advanced solid tumor such as melanoma, head and neck, liver or kidney cancer. The CDR3 loop reads CAWKGTGLYGYTF. In DNA form, the CDR3 reads TGTGCCTGGAAGGGAACGGGGCTATATGGCTACACCTTC.